This entry lists 20 T cell receptor beta chains sequenced from one sample in a study of shared clonotypes between healthy human individuals. Here immunoSEQ multiplex PCR was the method, and the copy in TCRdb shows in-frame clones only, minus some. The data show hundreds of thousands of clones, roughly three quarters seen once. The sequencing input was PBMCs. The source of these receptors is a woman in her thirties or forties in good health. Some clones in this sample may be carry-over from other donors' samples.

The chain couples TRBV19 to TRBJ1-4; tentatively, D is TRBD1 (6 bases). V lost 2 bases, J lost 3 bases, and 10 bases lay in between. This CDR3 spans 15 amino acids. CDR1 LNHDA and CDR2 SQIVND come from the germline V gene (reference sequence). The CDR3 here is CASSIRRGSNEKLFF. Written as DNA, the CDR3 is TGTGCCAGTAGTATAAGAAGGGGGTCTAATGAAAAACTGTTTTTT.

This clone was seen at least ten times. The V call is TRBV4-3, the J call TRBJ2-4, with D tentatively TRBD1 or TRBD2 (5 bases each). Per the germline V gene, CDR1 is LGHNA and CDR2 is YSLEER. The CDR3 extends over 13 amino acids. The V end lost 2 bases, the J end lost 10 bases, and 12 bases lay between the germline ends. CDR3 protein: CASSQNRDQIQYF. In DNA, the CDR3 is TGCGCCAGCAGCCAAAACCGGGACCAAATTCAGTACTTC.

The chain recombines TRBV7-3 with TRBJ1-6; D is possibly TRBD1 (5 bases). The germline gives CDR1 SGHTA, CDR2 FQGTGA. Trimming removed 5 bases at V and 7 bases at J, with 12 bases between. The CDR3 sequence is 14 residues long. The DNA for the CDR3 is TGTGCCAGCAGCCTCCGGGACGGGAATTCACCCCTCCACTTT. It yields the protein CASSLRDGNSPLHF.

In this sample, this clone turned up a few times. The V call is TRBV15, the J call TRBJ2-5; no reliable D call. Germline loops: CDR1 LNHNV, CDR2 YYDKDF (reference sequence). The CDR3 sequence is 15 residues long. The V end lost 0 bases, the J end lost 6 bases, and 14 bases lay between the germline ends. The CDR3 region has the DNA TGTGCCACCAGCAGAGATTCCAGCCAAGGGAAGACCCAGTACTTC. Translation: CATSRDSSQGKTQYF.

This chain connects TRBV2 to TRBJ2-5, with D maybe TRBD2 (7 bases). Germline CDR1 is SNHLY and CDR2 is FYNNEI. The CDR3 spans 15 residues. The germline V and J ends were trimmed by 7 bases and 0 bases, with 15 bases remaining between them. The CDR3 DNA sequence: TGTGCCAGCACCCAAGGGAGGGGGGACCAAGAGACCCAGTACTTC. Its protein is CASTQGRGDQETQYF.

The V call is TRBV30, the J call TRBJ1-3; 7 nucleotides align to TRBD1. V lost 1 base, J lost 4 bases, and 7 bases stayed unmatched. The CDR3 covers 15 residues. The germline V gene has CDR1 GTSNPN and CDR2 SVGIG (reference sequence). The CDR3 coding sequence is TGTGCCTGGAGTGGAGGGGGCGCGACCGGAAACACCATATATTTT. Its protein is CAWSGGGATGNTIYF.

This rearrangement joins TRBV28 to TRBJ2-7; D is perhaps TRBD2 (5 bases). Trimming pared 7 bases from V and 5 bases from J, leaving 15 bases between. Germline V gene sequence: CDR1 MDHEN, CDR2 SYDVKM. The CDR3 loop spans 13 amino acids. The CDR3 DNA sequence: TGTGCCAGCACTCTCCCCGGAGGACACGAGCAGTACTTC. This translates into CASTLPGGHEQYF.

The chain links TRBV19 to TRBJ1-4; 7 nucleotides line up with TRBD1. Per germline, CDR1 LNHDA and CDR2 SQIVND (reference sequence). The CDR3 totals 14 residues. V shed 7 bases and J 3 bases; nucleotides not matched to a gene: 5. Here the CDR3 DNA reads TGTGCCAGTAAGAGGGGGCGAGCTAATGAAAAACTGTTTTTT. Amino acid sequence: CASKRGRANEKLFF.

The chain couples TRBV7-6 to TRBJ1-1; D not resolved. The CDR3 is made up of 14 amino acids. CDR1 is SGHVS and CDR2 is FNYEAQ in the germline V gene. Trimming took 3 bases from V and 0 from J, leaving 8 bases between them. Written as DNA, the CDR3 is TGTGCCAGCAGCTTGCTGGGAGTGAACACTGAAGCTTTCTTT. Translated, it gives CASSLLGVNTEAFF.

CDR3 in amino acids: CASSLGLAGPSYNEQFF. Written as DNA, the CDR3 is TGCGCCAGCAGCTTGGGACTAGCGGGACCGTCCTACAATGAGCAGTTCTTC. The J gene is TRBJ2-1, the V gene TRBV5-1; 11 bases line up with TRBD2. CDR3 length equals 17 residues. The V gene end was trimmed by 0 bases and the J gene end by 1 base; junction bases not matched to a gene: 3. Germline-derived CDR1 and CDR2 are SGHRS and YFSETQ.

The V and J genes are TRBV10-3 and TRBJ2-7; D could derive from TRBD1 or TRBD2 (5 bases each). CDR1 ENHRY and CDR2 SYGVKD come from the germline V gene. The CDR3 sequence is 12 residues long. V lost 6 bases and J 2 bases, leaving 8 bases between the germline ends. The CDR3 protein is CAIRGTTYEQYF. DNA of the CDR3: TGTGCCATCAGAGGGACCACCTACGAGCAGTACTTC.

This clone appeared a few times. This chain links TRBV7-9 with TRBJ2-2; 8 nucleotides match TRBD1. V dropped 3 bases and J dropped 4; count of bases not matched to a gene: 7. Germline V gene lookup returns CDR1 SEHNR and CDR2 FQNEAQ (reference sequence). The CDR3 contains 16 residues. CDR3: CASSFSRTGTTGELFF. CDR3 sequence (DNA): TGTGCCAGCAGCTTTTCCCGGACAGGGACCACCGGGGAGCTGTTTTTT.

The genes are TRBV6-1 and TRBJ1-2; D gene ambiguous. The CDR3 length is 15 residues. Looked up from germline, CDR1 is MNHNS and CDR2 is SASEGT. Trimming left V 4 bases short and J 6 bases short, with 18 bases between. The CDR3 reads CASSGTWGAFDGYTF. CDR3 bases: TGTGCCAGCAGTGGGACTTGGGGTGCTTTTGATGGCTACACCTTC.

V gene TRBV28 combines with J gene TRBJ1-1; tentatively, D is TRBD1 (5 bases). CDR3 length: 14 residues. V lost 11 bases, J lost 1 base, and 17 bases lay in between. Germline CDR1 reads MDHEN; CDR2 reads SYDVKM. CDR3 protein: CALGTPVWNTEAFF. The CDR3 DNA is TGTGCCTTAGGGACCCCCGTCTGGAACACTGAAGCTTTCTTT.

This clone was seen at least ten times. This chain uses TRBV6-4 with TRBJ2-1, with D possibly matching TRBD2 (6 bases). The CDR3 runs to 16 residues. V was clipped by 0 bases and J by 8 bases, with 17 bases between them. The germline gives CDR1 MRHNA, CDR2 SNTAGT. Here the CDR3 reads CASSDSMAGPTDEQFF. CDR3 coding DNA: TGTGCCAGCAGTGACTCCATGGCGGGACCTACGGATGAGCAGTTCTTC.

To note about this clone: Other DNA sequences in this specimen translate into the identical CDR3. This chain joins TRBV6-4 and TRBJ2-5; perhaps TRBD2 as D (5 bases). V lost 4 bases to trimming and J lost 5 bases, with 11 bases between them. Germline V lookup: CDR1 MRHNA, CDR2 SNTAGT. CDR3 length equals 13 residues. This chain's CDR3 is CASSVEGGETQYF. In DNA, the CDR3 is TGTGCCAGCAGTGTAGAGGGTGGTGAGACCCAGTACTTC.

As concerns this clone: The sample contains more than one DNA sequence encoding this CDR3. V is TRBV18 and J is TRBJ2-7; TRBD1 matches 10 bases. CDR3 length equals 14 residues. V lost 3 bases, J lost 1 base, and 0 bases stayed unmatched. The V gene's germline CDR1 is KGHSH and CDR2 LQKENI. CDR3 DNA: TGTGCCAGCTCACCGGGACAGGGGTCCTACGAGCAGTACTTC. Encoded protein: CASSPGQGSYEQYF.

As regards this clone: This likely came from a read error, as a far larger clone is one base away. The chain links TRBV28 to TRBJ2-3; D unclear. Germline loops: CDR1 MDHEN, CDR2 SYDVKM. This CDR3 has 15 residues. With 8 bases removed from V and 3 bases from J, the gap between germline ends came to 18 bases. The CDR3 DNA reads TGTGCCAGCTCTTCGGCTAGTCTCGAGACAGATACGCAGTATTTT. Amino acid sequence: CASSSASLETDTQYF.

This clone was recorded a few times. The rearrangement joins TRBV5-1 to TRBJ2-7; no firm D call. V lost 2 bases to trimming and J lost 2 bases, with 8 bases between them. Germline V CDR1 and CDR2: SGHRS, YFSETQ. The CDR3 sequence is 13 residues long. CDR3 in DNA: TGCGCCAGCAGCTTATCTACCCCCTACGAGCAGTACTTC. Protein sequence: CASSLSTPYEQYF.

This clone showed up many times. The gene calls are TRBV19 and TRBJ1-5, with a tentative D call TRBD1 (6 bases). With 3 bases removed from V and 6 bases from J, the gap between germline ends came to 12 bases. The CDR3 length is 14 residues. Looked up from germline, CDR1 is LNHDA and CDR2 is SQIVND (reference sequence). The CDR3 region has the DNA TGTGCCAGTAGTATTAATTCGGGGGCTCAGCCCCAGCATTTT. This sequence encodes CASSINSGAQPQHF.